The 25 T cell receptor beta chains in this list originate from one sample, sequenced in a study of cytomegalovirus exposure and HLA in healthy donors. Here immunoSEQ multiplex PCR was the method, and the copy in TCRdb shows in-frame clones only, minus some. This repertoire shows approximately 180,000 clones, about 84% found once; its top ten account for roughly 1.5%. Sample: PBMCs. Receptors originate from a woman aged 18-29 years in good health and CMV-seronegative.

The CDR3 nucleotides read TGTGCCAGCAGTTTACGTCCTCCCCTTAGCGGGGGGACCTACGAGCAGTACTTC. This codes for CASSLRPPLSGGTYEQYF. The J gene is TRBJ2-7, the V gene TRBV27; TRBD2 agrees at 10 bases. V trimming: 2 bases; J trimming: 2 bases; junction bases outside the gene matches: 12. The germline CDR1 and CDR2 sequences are MNHEY and SMNVEV (reference sequence). This CDR3 is 18 amino acids long.

This rearrangement joins TRBV6-4 to TRBJ2-2, with 8 bases aligning to TRBD2. Looked up from germline, CDR1 is MRHNA and CDR2 is SNTAGT. V was pared by 3 bases and J by 6 bases, with 0 bases of the junction left unmatched. This CDR3 is built from 13 residues. CDR3: CASSEREAGELFF. DNA for the CDR3: TGTGCCAGCAGTGAGCGGGAGGCCGGGGAGCTGTTTTTT.

The rearrangement joins TRBV5-5 to TRBJ2-1, with 7 bases identical to TRBD1. Germline-derived CDR1 and CDR2 are SGHKS and YYEKEE (reference sequence). This CDR3 comprises 14 residues. The ends lost 4 bases at V and 9 bases at J; junction bases unmatched: 10. CDR3 DNA: TGTGCCAGCAGCCTGGTCGGACAGGCGGCTGAGCAGTTCTTC. Residues: CASSLVGQAAEQFF.

The V and J genes are TRBV13 and TRBJ1-1; 11 nucleotides line up with TRBD1. The CDR3 length is 17 residues. V lost 5 bases to trimming and J lost 1 base; unmatched junction nucleotides: 9. Germline V lookup: CDR1 PRHDT, CDR2 FYEKMQ (reference sequence). CDR3 coding DNA: TGTGCCAGCAGCCCCGGGGGGACAGGGGGTACGAACACTGAAGCTTTCTTT. It is translated as CASSPGGTGGTNTEAFF.

This chain links TRBV6-1 with TRBJ1-2, with D hard to call. Germline loops: CDR1 MNHNS, CDR2 SASEGT. This CDR3 is 14 amino acids long. Trimming shortened V by 4 bases and J by 4 bases, and 13 bases separated the two germline ends. CDR3 sequence (DNA): TGTGCCAGCAGTGGCGGCGAGCTCCTCTATGGCTACACCTTC. The encoded protein is CASSGGELLYGYTF.

This chain links TRBV11-2 with TRBJ2-5; 8 bases align to TRBD1. Per germline, CDR1 SGHAT and CDR2 FQNNGV. The CDR3 contains 16 residues. With V trimmed by 0 bases and J by 4 bases, 7 bases remained unmatched. The CDR3 is CASSLDPGGRVETQYF. As DNA, the CDR3 is TGTGCCAGCAGCTTAGATCCAGGGGGCCGTGTAGAGACCCAGTACTTC.

The chain combines TRBV11-3 with TRBJ2-2, with D perhaps TRBD2 (5 bases). The CDR3 is 13 residues long. V was shortened by 5 bases and J by 7 bases, with 11 bases between the two germline ends. CDR1 is SGHNT, CDR2 YENEEA, per germline. Here the CDR3 DNA reads TGTGCCAGCAGCGAACTAGGGTTCGGGGAGCTGTTTTTT. This translates into CASSELGFGELFF.

J is TRBJ1-1 and V is TRBV10-3; 8 nucleotides line up with TRBD1. The germline V gene has CDR1 ENHRY and CDR2 SYGVKD. The V and J ends lost 4 bases and 0 bases, in that order; junction bases with no gene match: 13. This CDR3 has 18 amino acids. The DNA for the CDR3 is TGTGCCATCAGTGGAAGGGCAGGGGGCCACGCCTTGAACACTGAAGCTTTCTTT. Protein sequence: CAISGRAGGHALNTEAFF.

This rearrangement joins TRBV18 to TRBJ2-1; 8 bases are a match to TRBD1. Germline lookup yields CDR1 KGHSH and CDR2 LQKENI. This CDR3 is 15 amino acids long. Trimming removed 3 bases from V and 9 bases from J; junction bases left unmatched: 10. Here the CDR3 reads CASSPGGQGAIEQFF. Written as DNA, the CDR3 is TGTGCCAGCTCACCGGGCGGGCAGGGGGCCATTGAGCAGTTCTTC.

The V and J genes are TRBV10-2 and TRBJ1-2, with 7 positions matching TRBD1. This CDR3 has 12 amino acids. Germline trimming cut 7 bases from V and 13 bases from J; bases unmatched to any gene: 12. In germline, CDR1 is WSHSY, CDR2 SAAADI. The CDR3 reads CASNPGTVESTF. For the CDR3, the DNA is TGCGCCAGCAACCCCGGGACAGTAGAGAGCACCTTC.

The chain joins TRBV18 to TRBJ2-2; 9 positions match TRBD2. With V trimmed by 6 bases and J by 2 bases, 10 bases remained unmatched. There are 17 residues in the CDR3. Germline V CDR1 and CDR2: KGHSH, LQKENI. CDR3 in amino acids: CASSDEKGLANTGELFF. CDR3 nucleotides: TGTGCCAGCTCCGACGAAAAGGGACTAGCTAACACCGGGGAGCTGTTTTTT.

The chain uses TRBV15 and TRBJ2-7, with 10 bases identical to TRBD1. This CDR3 is 16 amino acids long. The germline V gene encodes CDR1 LNHNV and CDR2 YYDKDF (reference sequence). With V trimmed by 1 base and J by 5 bases, 8 bases remained unmatched. In DNA form, the CDR3 reads TGTGCCACCAGCAGAGGTTCAGGGACAGGGGATAACGAGCAGTACTTC. Translation gives CATSRGSGTGDNEQYF.

The V call is TRBV7-8, the J call TRBJ1-2, with a possible D match to TRBD1 (5 bases). Germline-derived CDR1 and CDR2 are SGHVS and FQNEAQ. V was pared by 5 bases and J by 8 bases, with 18 bases between. The CDR3 consists of 14 residues. CDR3 sequence: CASSRARATEGYTF. For the CDR3, the DNA is TGTGCCAGCAGCAGAGCCAGGGCGACGGAAGGCTACACCTTC. The whole variable domain, remainder taken from reference TRBV7-8 and TRBJ1-2, is GAGVSQSPRYKVAKRGQDVALRCDPISGHVSLFWYQQALGQGPEFLTYFQNEAQLDKSGLPSDRFFAERPEGSVSTLKIQRTQQEDSAVYLCASSRARATEGYTFGSGTRLTVV.

The chain recombines TRBV5-4 with TRBJ2-3, with a tentative D call TRBD1 (6 bases). The CDR3 runs 16 residues. Trimming stripped 0 bases from V and 5 bases from J, with 16 bases between. Germline CDR1 is SGHNT and CDR2 is YYREEE (reference sequence). Written as DNA, the CDR3 is TGTGCCAGCAGCTTGGTGGGGGCACTTAAGGGAGATACGCAGTATTTT. Translated, it gives CASSLVGALKGDTQYF.

The rearrangement uses TRBV11-2 and TRBJ1-5; possibly TRBD1 for D (6 bases). CDR1 and CDR2 from the germline V gene are SGHAT and FQNNGV. V lost 4 bases, J lost 4 bases, and 14 bases lay in between. The CDR3 has 15 residues. CDR3 sequence reads: CASSSGGRSNQPQHF. The CDR3 region has the DNA TGTGCCAGCAGCTCGGGGGGCAGATCTAATCAGCCCCAGCATTTT.

CDR3 nucleotides: TGTGCCAGCAGCCAAGCCTTTTCGAACACCGGGGAGCTGTTTTTT. Translation: CASSQAFSNTGELFF. The J gene is TRBJ2-2, the V gene TRBV14; D not resolved. From germline, CDR1 is SGHDN and CDR2 FVKESK. Trimming took off 1 base at V and 0 bases at J, with 6 bases between the two ends. This CDR3 spans 15 amino acids.

The genes are TRBV5-6 and TRBJ1-2, with 7 positions matching TRBD1. J was trimmed by 3 bases and V by 3 bases; bases with no gene match: 11. The CDR3 loop spans 16 amino acids. CDR1 and CDR2 from the germline V gene are SGHDT and YYEEEE. The CDR3 nucleotides read TGTGCCAGCAGCTACCAGGGGGAAGGTGTGGACTATGGCTACACCTTC. Its translation: CASSYQGEGVDYGYTF. Together with reference TRBV5-6 and TRBJ1-2, the CDR3 gives the full variable domain: DAGVTQSPTHLIKTRGQQVTLRCSPKSGHDTVSWYQQALGQGPQFIFQYYEEEERQRGNFPDRFSGHQFPNYSSELNVNALLLGDSALYLCASSYQGEGVDYGYTFGSGTRLTVV.

The rearrangement uses TRBV5-6 and TRBJ1-2; 9 bases map to TRBD1. CDR3 length equals 16 residues. With V trimmed by 4 bases and J by 6 bases, 13 bases remained unmatched. CDR1 is SGHDT, CDR2 YYEEEE, per germline. CDR3 nucleotide sequence: TGTGCCAGCAGCCTAGAGCCCGGGACAGGGCGGCATGGCTACACCTTC. It codes for CASSLEPGTGRHGYTF.

DNA for the CDR3: TGTGCCAGCATCCTGACGCCCGGGACTGAAGCTTTCTTT. Translated: CASILTPGTEAFF. This rearrangement joins TRBV6-5 to TRBJ1-1; D not certain. V gave up 7 bases and J gave up 5 bases, with 14 bases separating them. CDR3 size: 13 residues. Per germline, CDR1 MNHEY and CDR2 SVGAGI.

This clone was detected a few times. V gene TRBV27 combines with J gene TRBJ1-6; tentatively, D is TRBD1 (6 bases). Germline CDR1 reads MNHEY; CDR2 reads SMNVEV (reference sequence). The CDR3 covers 14 residues. Trimming left V 3 bases short and J 11 bases short, with 14 bases between. This CDR3 is CASSFLQGTTPLHF. The CDR3 DNA follows: TGTGCCAGCAGTTTCCTCCAGGGGACTACACCCCTCCACTTT.

The chain recombines TRBV5-3 with TRBJ1-5; possible D gene TRBD1, 5 bases. TRBV5-3 is filed as an ORF, its function uncertain. V lost 6 bases, J lost 3 bases, and 16 bases lay in between. The CDR3 totals 15 residues. The CDR3 bases are TGTGCCAGAAACCGCAGGACAAACGACAATCAGCCCCAGCATTTT. It translates to CARNRRTNDNQPQHF.

On this clone itself: Since the CDR3 does not end with the conserved phenylalanine or tryptophan, this likely comes from a read error. No DNA is shown, since the ends of the CDR3 on it are uncertain; the CDR3 is the one TCRdb lists. This chain connects TRBV6-5 to TRBJ2-7; the table gives TRBD1 as D, unverified against the DNA. The CDR3 has 13 residues if both end residues are counted. Germline loops: CDR1 MNHEY, CDR2 SVGAGI. The CDR3 loop reads CASSLRDRGPYAY.

V is TRBV27 and J is TRBJ2-1, with D maybe TRBD2 (6 bases). CDR1 is MNHEY, CDR2 SMNVEV, per germline (reference sequence). This CDR3 region has 15 residues. V dropped 6 bases and J dropped 4 bases, with 16 bases sitting between them. The CDR3 nucleotides read TGTGCCAGCAGACTGGCCCGCGGGGCTTACAATGAGCAGTTCTTC. This codes for CASRLARGAYNEQFF.

The chain uses TRBV7-6 and TRBJ1-1; D is ambiguous. Germline CDR1 is SGHVS and CDR2 is FNYEAQ. Between the trimmed V and J ends, which lost 2 bases and 4 bases, there was a span of 11 bases. The CDR3 totals 14 residues. CDR3: CASSLMSGGTEAFF. The DNA of the CDR3 is TGTGCCAGCAGCTTAATGAGTGGCGGCACTGAAGCTTTCTTT. Drawing the rest from reference TRBV7-6 and TRBJ1-1, the complete variable domain is GAGVSQSPRYKVTKRGQDVALRCDPISGHVSLYWYRQALGQGPEFLTYFNYEAQQDKSGLPNDRFSAERPEGSISTLTIQRTEQRDSAMYRCASSLMSGGTEAFFGQGTRLTVV.

The V call is TRBV4-2, the J call TRBJ1-4; 7 bases match TRBD1. The germline gives CDR1 LGHNA, CDR2 YNFKEQ. The J segment lost 5 bases and the V segment lost 1 base, leaving 4 bases of the junction unmatched. This CDR3 region has 15 residues. The CDR3 here is CASSQAPDRNEKLFF. CDR3 bases: TGTGCCAGCAGCCAAGCCCCGGACAGGAATGAAAAACTGTTTTTT.